A single sample is the source of the 9 T cell receptor beta chains below, sequenced in a study of blood T cell repertoires in COVID-19. The data were produced by immunoSEQ multiplex PCR, yet TCRdb's version contains in-frame clones alone and is incomplete. Of 300,000 or so clones listed, about 89% were seen once; the top ten hold 2% to 2.5%. Sequenced: peripheral blood. These receptors were taken from a woman younger than 45 with COVID-19, enrolled during active disease.

The chain recombines TRBV11-2 with TRBJ1-4, with D possibly matching TRBD1 (6 bases). Germline loops: CDR1 SGHAT, CDR2 FQNNGV. V was cut by 1 base and J by 7 bases, with 13 bases left in between. The CDR3 is 15 residues long. The DNA of the CDR3 is TGTGCCAGCAGCTTAGGGGTGGGGGCCGGTGAAAAACTGTTTTTT. Translated: CASSLGVGAGEKLFF.

The V call is TRBV12-3 or TRBV12-4, the J call TRBJ1-5; D call uncertain. The CDR3 spans 13 residues. With 1 base removed from V and 4 bases from J, the gap between germline ends came to 5 bases. The CDR3 region is CASSLVSNQPQHF. The CDR3 nucleotides read TGTGCCAGCAGTTTAGTTTCAAATCAGCCCCAGCATTTT.

The chain recombines TRBV12-1 with TRBJ1-5; the DNA was not compared with TRBD1, the D call given in the table. TRBV12-1 is a pseudogene locus. This CDR3 is 16 amino acids long. The CDR3 DNA reads as TGTGCCAGCAGCTTTCGGGGACAGGGCAACAATCAGCCCCAGCATTTT. Translated: CASSFRGQGNNQPQHF.

The chain combines TRBV7-9 with TRBJ1-4, with D perhaps matching TRBD1 (6 bases). V was shortened by 5 bases and J by 3 bases, with 16 bases between the two germline ends. The CDR3 covers 16 residues. Germline CDR1 and CDR2: SEHNR and FQNEAQ (reference sequence). CDR3 in DNA: TGTGCCAGCAGCCAAGGAACAGGGTCGGCTAATGAAAAACTGTTTTTT. This translates into CASSQGTGSANEKLFF.

This chain connects TRBV27 to TRBJ2-5; 7 positions match TRBD2. Germline assignment: CDR1 MNHEY and CDR2 SMNVEV (reference sequence). V lost 5 bases and J lost 5; bases outside the gene matches: 11. The CDR3 runs 15 residues. CDR3 sequence reads: CASSEMVGGPETQYF. CDR3 in DNA: TGTGCCAGCAGTGAGATGGTGGGAGGGCCGGAGACCCAGTACTTC.

This chain connects TRBV7-9 to TRBJ1-2; D unresolved. The CDR3 has 13 residues. CDR1 and CDR2 from the germline V gene are SEHNR and FQNEAQ (reference sequence). V was trimmed by 3 bases and J by 5 bases, leaving 10 bases between them. The CDR3 DNA reads as TGTGCCAGCAGCTTCGGGGTGGGGTATGGCTACACCTTC. Translated: CASSFGVGYGYTF.

The CDR3, as DNA: TGCGCCAGCAGCGAGACTAGCGGGAGTTCATATGAGCAGTTCTTC. Its translation is CASSETSGSSYEQFF. The V call is TRBV5-1, the J call TRBJ2-1; 12 bases are shared with TRBD2. Germline assignment: CDR1 SGHRS and CDR2 YFSETQ. The length of the CDR3 is 15 residues. V lost 4 bases to trimming and J lost 8 bases; unmatched junction nucleotides: 7.

This chain connects TRBV28 to TRBJ2-1; the match to TRBD2 covers 8 bases. CDR3 size: 16 residues. V shed 5 bases, J shed 5 bases, and the junction held 11 bases outside the gene matches. In germline, CDR1 is MDHEN, CDR2 SYDVKM. As DNA, the CDR3 is TGTGCCAGCAGTGCCCGGCTAGCGGGTAAGGACAATGAGCAGTTCTTC. This translates into CASSARLAGKDNEQFF.

The V gene is TRBV2, the J gene TRBJ2-2, with a weak D call TRBD1 (6 bases). The CDR3 runs 14 residues. Deletions cut 8 bases from V and 6 bases from J, with 16 bases between. Looked up from germline, CDR1 is SNHLY and CDR2 is FYNNEI. CDR3 nucleotides: TGTGCCAGCGGGGGCACGCCGAGGCCCGGGGAGCTGTTTTTT. Translation gives CASGGTPRPGELFF. Full variable domain (remainder filled in from reference TRBV2 and TRBJ2-2): EPEVTQTPSHQVTQMGQEVILRCVPISNHLYFYWYRQILGQKVEFLVSFYNNEISEKSEIFDDQFSVERPDGSNFTLKIRSTKLEDSAMYFCASGGTPRPGELFFGEGSRLTVL.